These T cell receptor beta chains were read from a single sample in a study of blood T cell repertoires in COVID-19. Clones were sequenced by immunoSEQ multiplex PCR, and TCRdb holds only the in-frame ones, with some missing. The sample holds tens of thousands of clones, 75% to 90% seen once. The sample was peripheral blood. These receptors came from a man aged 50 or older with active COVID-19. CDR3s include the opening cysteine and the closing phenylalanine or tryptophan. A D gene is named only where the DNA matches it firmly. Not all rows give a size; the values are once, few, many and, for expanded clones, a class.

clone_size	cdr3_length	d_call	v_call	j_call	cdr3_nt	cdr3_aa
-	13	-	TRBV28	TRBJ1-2	TGTGCCAGCAGTTTGAGACAAATCTATGGCTACACCTTC	CASSLRQIYGYTF
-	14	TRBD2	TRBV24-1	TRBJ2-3	TGTGCCACCACTAGCGGGGAAGGCCTTGATACGCAGTATTTT	CATTSGEGLDTQYF
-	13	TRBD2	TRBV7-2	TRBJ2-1	TGTGCCAGCAGCTTAGAGCGGGGGGGCTTAGAGTTCTTC	CASSLERGGLEFF
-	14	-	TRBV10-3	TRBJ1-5	TGTGCCATCAGTGAGTCACAGGGCTCTCAGCCCCAGCATTTT	CAISESQGSQPQHF
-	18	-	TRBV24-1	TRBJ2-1	TGTGCCACCAGTGTAAGGACAGAGCGGACGAGCTCCTACAATGAGCAGTTCTTC	CATSVRTERTSSYNEQFF
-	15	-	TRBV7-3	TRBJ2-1	TGTGCCAGCAGCCTAGGGGCGAACACCTACAATGAGCAGTTCTTC	CASSLGANTYNEQFF
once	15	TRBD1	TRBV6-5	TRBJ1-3	TGTGCCAGCAGTTACTCGACAGGGACTGGAAACACCATATATTTT	CASSYSTGTGNTIYF
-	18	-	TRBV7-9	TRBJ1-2	TGTGCCAGCAGCCTCGCCGTTGTTCGGACATTCCTAGGTGGTGGCTACACCTTC	CASSLAVVRTFLGGGYTF
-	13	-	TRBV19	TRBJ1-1	TGTGCCAGTACCCTGGGGGAGGGCACTGAAGCTTTCTTT	CASTLGEGTEAFF
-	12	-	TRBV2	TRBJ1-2	TGTGCCAGCAGTGAACAGGCATATGGCTACACCTTC	CASSEQAYGYTF
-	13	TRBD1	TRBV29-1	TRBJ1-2	TGCAGCGTCCAACGGGGGACAGCCTATGGCTACACCTTC	CSVQRGTAYGYTF
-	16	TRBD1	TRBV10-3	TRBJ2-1	TGTGCCATCAGTGCGGGCCAGGGGGCAGGGGAGAATGAGCAGTTCTTC	CAISAGQGAGENEQFF
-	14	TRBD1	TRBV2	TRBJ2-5	TGTGCCAGCCGGGACAGTCTCCCGGCGGAGACCCAGTACTTC	CASRDSLPAETQYF
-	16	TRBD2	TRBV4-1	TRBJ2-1	TGCGCCAGCAGCCATCGGACTAGCGGGCAATACAATGAGCAGTTCTTC	CASSHRTSGQYNEQFF
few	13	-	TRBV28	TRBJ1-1	TGTGCCAGCAGTTTATGGGGGGCGTTTGAAGCTTTCTTT	CASSLWGAFEAFF
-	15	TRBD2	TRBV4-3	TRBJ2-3	TGCGCCAGCAGCCAAGGAGATAGCGGGGGGCCCGAGCAGTATTTT	CASSQGDSGGPEQYF
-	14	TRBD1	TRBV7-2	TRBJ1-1	TGTGCCAGCAGCTCACGGACAGGGAGGGCTGAAGCTTTCTTT	CASSSRTGRAEAFF
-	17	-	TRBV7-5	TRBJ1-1	TGTGTCAGAAGCTTAGTTCGGGACAGGGGCTTGAACACTGAAGCTTTCTTT	CVRSLVRDRGLNTEAFF
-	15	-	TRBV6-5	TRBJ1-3	TGTGCCAGCAGGAGGCACCCGACCTCTGGAAACACCATATATTTT	CASRRHPTSGNTIYF
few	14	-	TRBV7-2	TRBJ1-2	TGTGCCAGCAGCTTTGACTCGACCGGCTATGGCTACACCTTC	CASSFDSTGYGYTF
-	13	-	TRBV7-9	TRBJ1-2	TGTGCCAGCGGTCGACAGGCCAGCTATGGCTACACCTTC	CASGRQASYGYTF
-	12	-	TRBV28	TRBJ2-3	TGTGCCAGCAGTGGTAGGGGATTCCGAGAGTATTTT	CASSGRGFREYF
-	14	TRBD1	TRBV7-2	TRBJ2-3	TGTGCCAGCAGCGGGACAGGGGGCGCAGATACGCAGTATTTT	CASSGTGGADTQYF